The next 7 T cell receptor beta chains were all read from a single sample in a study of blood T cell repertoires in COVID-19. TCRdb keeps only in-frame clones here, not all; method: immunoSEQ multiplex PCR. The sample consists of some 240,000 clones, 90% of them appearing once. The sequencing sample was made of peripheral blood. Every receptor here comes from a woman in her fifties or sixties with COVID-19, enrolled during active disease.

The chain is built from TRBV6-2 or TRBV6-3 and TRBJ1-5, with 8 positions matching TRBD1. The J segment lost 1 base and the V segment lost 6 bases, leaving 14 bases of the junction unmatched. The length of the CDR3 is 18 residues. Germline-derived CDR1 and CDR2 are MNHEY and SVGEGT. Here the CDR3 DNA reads TGTGCCAGCAGCCCGACAGGGGCTATGATTTCGAGCAATCAGCCCCAGCATTTT. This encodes CASSPTGAMISSNQPQHF.

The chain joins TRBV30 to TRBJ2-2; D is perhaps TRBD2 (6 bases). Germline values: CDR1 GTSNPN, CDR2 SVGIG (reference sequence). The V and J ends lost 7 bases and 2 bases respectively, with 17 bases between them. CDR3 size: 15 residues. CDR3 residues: CASLGGQINTGELFF. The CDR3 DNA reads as TGTGCCTCCCTGGGGGGTCAGATTAACACCGGGGAGCTGTTTTTT.

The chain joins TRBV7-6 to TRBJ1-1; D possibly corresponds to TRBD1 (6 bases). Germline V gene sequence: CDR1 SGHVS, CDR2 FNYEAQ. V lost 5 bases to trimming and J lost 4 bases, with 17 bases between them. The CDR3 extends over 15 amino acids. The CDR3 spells CASSLQGPQLTEAFF. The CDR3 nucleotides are TGTGCCAGCAGCCTTCAGGGGCCGCAGCTCACTGAAGCTTTCTTT.

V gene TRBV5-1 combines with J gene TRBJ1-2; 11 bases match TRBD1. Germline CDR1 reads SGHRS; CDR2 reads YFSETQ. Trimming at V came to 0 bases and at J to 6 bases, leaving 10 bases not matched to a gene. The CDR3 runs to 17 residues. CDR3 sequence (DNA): TGCGCCAGCAGCTTGGCCGGGGGACAGGGGGTACGGAATGGCTACACCTTC. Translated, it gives CASSLAGGQGVRNGYTF.

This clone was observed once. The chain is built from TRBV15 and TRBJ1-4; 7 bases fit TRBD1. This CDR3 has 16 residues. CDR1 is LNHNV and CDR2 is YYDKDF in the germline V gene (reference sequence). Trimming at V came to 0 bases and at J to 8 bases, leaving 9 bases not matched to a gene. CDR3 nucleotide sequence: TGTGCCACCAGCAGAGAGACAGGGCTCCACCGGGAAAAACTGTTTTTT. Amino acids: CATSRETGLHREKLFF.

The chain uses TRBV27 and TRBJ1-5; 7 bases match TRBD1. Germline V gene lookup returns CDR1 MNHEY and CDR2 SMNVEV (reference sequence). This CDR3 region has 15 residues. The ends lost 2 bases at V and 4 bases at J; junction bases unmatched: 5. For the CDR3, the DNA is TGTGCCAGCAGTTTAACTACGACAGGGAATCAGCCCCAGCATTTT. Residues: CASSLTTTGNQPQHF.

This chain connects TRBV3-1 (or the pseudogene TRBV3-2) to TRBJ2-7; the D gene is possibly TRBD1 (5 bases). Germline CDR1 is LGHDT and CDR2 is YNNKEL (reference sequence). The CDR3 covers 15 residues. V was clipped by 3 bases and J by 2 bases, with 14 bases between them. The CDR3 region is CASSHAATATYEQYF. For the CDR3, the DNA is TGTGCCAGCAGCCATGCCGCGACAGCTACCTACGAGCAGTACTTC.